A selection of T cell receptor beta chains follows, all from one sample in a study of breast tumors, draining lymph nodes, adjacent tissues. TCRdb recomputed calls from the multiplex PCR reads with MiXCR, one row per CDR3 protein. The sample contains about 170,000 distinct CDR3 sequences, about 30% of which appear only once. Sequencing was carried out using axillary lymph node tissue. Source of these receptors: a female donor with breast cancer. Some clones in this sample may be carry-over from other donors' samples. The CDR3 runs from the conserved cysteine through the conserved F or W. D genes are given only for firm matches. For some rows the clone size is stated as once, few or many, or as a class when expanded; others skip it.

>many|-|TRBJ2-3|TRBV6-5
CASSYSNGGSTDTQYF
TGTGCCAGCAGTTACTCGAATGGGGGTAGCACAGATACGCAGTATTTT
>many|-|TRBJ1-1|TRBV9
CASSTSVGTEAFF
TGTGCCAGCAGCACGTCTGTGGGAACTGAAGCTTTCTTT
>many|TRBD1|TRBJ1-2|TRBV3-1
CASGFSDRGYGYTF
TGTGCCAGCGGGTTCAGCGACAGGGGCTATGGCTACACCTTC
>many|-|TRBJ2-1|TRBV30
CAWSVNSNEQFF
TGTGCCTGGAGTGTAAACAGCAATGAGCAGTTCTTC
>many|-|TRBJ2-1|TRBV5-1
CASSPIPDYNEQFF
TGCGCCAGCAGCCCCATACCCGACTACAATGAGCAGTTCTTC
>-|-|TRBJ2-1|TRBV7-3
CASNLGEGYNEQFF
TGTGCCAGCAACCTGGGGGAAGGCTACAATGAGCAGTTCTTC
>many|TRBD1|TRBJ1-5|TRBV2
CASSGGRGPFKSNQPQHF
TGTGCCAGCAGTGGGGGCAGGGGGCCATTTAAGAGCAATCAGCCCCAGCATTTT
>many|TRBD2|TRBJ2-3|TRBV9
CASSPRTSGSGAGIYTQYF
TGTGCCAGCAGCCCCCGGACTAGCGGGAGTGGGGCAGGTATATATACGCAGTATTTT
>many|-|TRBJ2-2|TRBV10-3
CAIRDDLPGTGELFF
TGTGCCATCAGGGACGACTTGCCCGGGACCGGGGAGCTGTTTTTT
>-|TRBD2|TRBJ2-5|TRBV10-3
CATMGLAGGPAETQYF
TGTGCCACCATGGGACTAGCGGGAGGGCCAGCAGAGACCCAGTACTTC
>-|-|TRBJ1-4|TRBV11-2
CASRSTRRGSEKLSF
TGTGCCAGCAGATCGACGAGGAGAGGTAGTGAAAAACTGTCTTTT
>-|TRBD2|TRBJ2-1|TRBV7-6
CASSPRSGVGTSGRADERFF
TGTGCCAGCAGCCCCCGTTCAGGGGTAGGTACTAGCGGGCGGGCGGATGAGCGGTTCTTC
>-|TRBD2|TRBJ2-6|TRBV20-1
CSARDALAGAPSGANVLTF
TGCAGTGCTAGAGATGCACTAGCGGGAGCTCCCTCTGGGGCCAACGTCCTGACTTTC
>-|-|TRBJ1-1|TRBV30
CAWQLNTEAFF
TGTGCCTGGCAATTGAACACTGAAGCTTTCTTT
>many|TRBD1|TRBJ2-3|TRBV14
CASSQDRHGTGERTDTQYF
TGTGCCAGCAGCCAAGATAGGCACGGGACAGGTGAGAGGACAGATACGCAGTATTTT
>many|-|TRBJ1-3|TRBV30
CAWSVGLLGNTIYF
TGTGCCTGGAGTGTGGGTCTCCTAGGGAACACCATATATTTT
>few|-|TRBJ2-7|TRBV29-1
CSTADSIYEQYF
TGCAGCACAGCTGACTCCATCTACGAGCAGTACTTC
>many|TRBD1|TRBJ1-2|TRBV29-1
CSGIQGAGGYTF
TGCAGCGGTATACAGGGGGCGGGCGGCTACACCTTC
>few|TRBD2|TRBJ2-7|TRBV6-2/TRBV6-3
CASSPQTSGVYEQYF
TGTGCCAGCAGCCCACAGACTAGCGGAGTTTACGAGCAGTACTTC
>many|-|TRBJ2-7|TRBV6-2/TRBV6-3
CASSRKRTGTTVSYEQYF
TGTGCCAGCAGTAGAAAACGAACCGGGACGACCGTTTCCTACGAGCAGTACTTC
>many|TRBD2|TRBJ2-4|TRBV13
CASSLGRGGKNIQYF
TGTGCCAGCAGCTTAGGCCGCGGGGGTAAAAACATTCAGTACTTC
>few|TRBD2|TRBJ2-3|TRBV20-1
CSARERVAGYSDTQYF
TGCAGTGCTAGAGAGAGGGTAGCGGGATATTCAGATACGCAGTATTTT
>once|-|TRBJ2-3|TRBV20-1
CSAIPWAYGDRTDTQYF
TGCAGTGCCATCCCCTGGGCCTACGGGGACCGCACAGATACGCAGTATTTT
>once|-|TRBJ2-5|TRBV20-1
CSARTDWGRETQYF
TGCAGTGCTAGAACGGACTGGGGCCGGGAGACCCAGTACTTC
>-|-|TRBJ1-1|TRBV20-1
CSVAKGNTEALF
-
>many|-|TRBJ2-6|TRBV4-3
CASSQDTVGANVLTF
TGCGCCAGCAGCCAAGATACGGTTGGGGCCAACGTCCTGACTTTC
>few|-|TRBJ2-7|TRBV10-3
CAVSKSGVGSSYEQYF
TGTGCCGTCAGTAAGTCGGGGGTCGGGAGCTCCTACGAGCAGTACTTC
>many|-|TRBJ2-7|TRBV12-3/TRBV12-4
CASTAQRGGGYEQYF
TGTGCCAGCACCGCACAGAGGGGGGGCGGATACGAGCAGTACTTC
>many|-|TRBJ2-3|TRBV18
CASSSALVGTDTQYF
TGTGCCAGCTCGTCCGCTCTCGTCGGCACAGATACGCAGTATTTT
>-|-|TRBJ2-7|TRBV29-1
CSLGGARREQYF
TGCAGCTTAGGCGGGGCTAGGCGCGAGCAGTACTTC
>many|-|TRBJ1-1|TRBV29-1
CSVEDGEGHLNTEAFF
TGCAGCGTTGAAGACGGGGAAGGACACCTAAACACTGAAGCTTTCTTT
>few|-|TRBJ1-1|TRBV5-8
CASSLRWVNTEAFF
TGTGCCAGCAGCTTACGGTGGGTGAACACTGAAGCTTTCTTT
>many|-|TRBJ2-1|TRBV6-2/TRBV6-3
CASSYPAGDEQFF
TGTGCCAGCAGTTATCCAGCGGGTGACGAGCAGTTCTTC
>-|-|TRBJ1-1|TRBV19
CASSGRGGTEAFF
TGTGCCAGTAGTGGGCGGGGAGGCACTGAAGCTTTCTTT
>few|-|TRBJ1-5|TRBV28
CASSLPFGLSSNQPQHF
TGTGCCAGCAGTTTACCATTCGGGCTTTCTAGCAATCAGCCCCAGCATTTT
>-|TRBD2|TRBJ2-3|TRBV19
CASSTLAGGPADTQYF
TGTGCCAGTAGTACCCTAGCGGGAGGGCCGGCAGATACGCAGTATTTT
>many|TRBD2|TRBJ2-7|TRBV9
CASSVAASGAYEQYF
TGTGCCAGCAGCGTAGCGGCTAGCGGAGCCTACGAGCAGTACTTC
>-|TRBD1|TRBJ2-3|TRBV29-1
CSVEGLRQGARTDTQYF
TGCAGCGTTGAAGGGTTGCGACAGGGGGCACGGACAGATACGCAGTATTTT
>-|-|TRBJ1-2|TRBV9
CASSVLAGGGYTF
TGTGCCAGCAGCGTATTGGCGGGAGGTGGCTACACCTTC
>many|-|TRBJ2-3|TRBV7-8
CASSLEGTGTDTQYF
TGTGCCAGCAGCTTAGAGGGGACGGGCACAGATACGCAGTATTTT
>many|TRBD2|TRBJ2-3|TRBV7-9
CASSLVPGLAGGPDTQYF
TGTGCCAGCAGCTTAGTTCCGGGACTAGCGGGAGGCCCGGATACGCAGTATTTT
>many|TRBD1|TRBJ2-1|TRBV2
CASRAEQGVNEQFF
TGTGCCAGCAGGGCCGAACAGGGGGTGAATGAGCAGTTCTTC
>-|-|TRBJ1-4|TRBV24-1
CATSESRGERLFF
TGTGCTACCAGTGAGTCCAGGGGTGAAAGACTGTTTTTT
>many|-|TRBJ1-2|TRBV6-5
CASSRGGGYGYTF
TGTGCCAGCAGTCGCGGTGGGGGGTATGGCTACACCTTC
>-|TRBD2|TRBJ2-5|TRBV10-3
CAISESGGETQYF
TGTGCCATCAGTGAGTCGGGGGGGGAGACCCAGTACTTC
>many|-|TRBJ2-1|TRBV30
CAWSLGPWDEQFF
TGTGCCTGGAGTCTGGGCCCCTGGGATGAGCAGTTCTTC
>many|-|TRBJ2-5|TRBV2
CASSPRYKETQYF
TGTGCCAGCAGTCCACGGTACAAAGAGACCCAGTACTTC
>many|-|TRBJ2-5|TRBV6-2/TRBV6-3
CASKGGSETQYF
TGTGCCAGCAAGGGGGGGTCCGAGACCCAGTACTTC
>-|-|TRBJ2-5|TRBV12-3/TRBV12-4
CASSLWPGRRETQYF
TGTGCCAGCAGTTTATGGCCGGGACGAAGGGAGACCCAGTACTTC
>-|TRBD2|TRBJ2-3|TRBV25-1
CASSVGGRDPDTQYF
TGTGCCAGCAGTGTGGGCGGGAGGGACCCAGATACGCAGTATTTT
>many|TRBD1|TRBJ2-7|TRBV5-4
CASSPAGTGATYEQYF
TGTGCCAGCAGCCCAGCCGGGACAGGGGCAACCTACGAGCAGTACTTC
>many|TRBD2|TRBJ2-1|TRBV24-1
CATSVVTSGGDNEQFF
TGTGCCACCAGTGTTGTGACTAGCGGGGGGGACAATGAGCAGTTCTTC
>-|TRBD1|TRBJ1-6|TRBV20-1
CSARALSGDSRNSPLHF
TGCAGTGCTAGAGCTCTTTCAGGGGACAGTCGCAATTCACCCCTCCACTTT
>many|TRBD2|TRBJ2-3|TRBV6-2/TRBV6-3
CASSPSQLAGGPDTQYF
TGTGCCAGCAGTCCCTCCCAACTAGCGGGAGGGCCGGATACGCAGTATTTT